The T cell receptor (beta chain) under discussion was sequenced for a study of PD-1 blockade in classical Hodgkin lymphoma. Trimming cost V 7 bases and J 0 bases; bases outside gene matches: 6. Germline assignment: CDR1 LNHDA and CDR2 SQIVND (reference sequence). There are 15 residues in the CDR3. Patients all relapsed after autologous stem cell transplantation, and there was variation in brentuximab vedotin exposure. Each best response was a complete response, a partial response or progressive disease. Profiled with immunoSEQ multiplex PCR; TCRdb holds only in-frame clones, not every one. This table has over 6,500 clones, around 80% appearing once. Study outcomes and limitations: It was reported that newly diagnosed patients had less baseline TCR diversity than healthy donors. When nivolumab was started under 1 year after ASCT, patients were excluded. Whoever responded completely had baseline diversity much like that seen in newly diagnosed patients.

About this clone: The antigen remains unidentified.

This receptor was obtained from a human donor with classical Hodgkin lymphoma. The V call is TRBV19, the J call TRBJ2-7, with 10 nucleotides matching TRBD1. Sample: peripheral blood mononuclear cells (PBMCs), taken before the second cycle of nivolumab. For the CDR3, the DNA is TGTGCCAGTATTTTGGGACAGGGGAACTCCTACGAGCAGTACTTC. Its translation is CASILGQGNSYEQYF.